The present T cell receptor (beta chain) was sequenced within a study of shared clonotypes between healthy human individuals. As to this clone: Its antigen is as yet unknown.

This CDR3 is built from 16 residues. The germline V gene has CDR1 LNHDA and CDR2 SQIVND (reference sequence). V was clipped by 3 bases and J by 0 bases, with 13 bases between them. Study-wide results and caveats: Larger richness was generally estimated for naive than memory subsets. Limited genetic and exposure-history diversity came from having few donors. Naive CD4 clonotypes overlapped across several donors at roughly 5%.

This table comes from immunoSEQ multiplex PCR, and its TCRdb copy is limited to in-frame clones, with some not included. Of millions of clones listed, roughly 92% are singletons. Researchers partitioned CD4+ cells into CD45RA+ naive and CD45RA-negative memory subsets. This clonotype was sampled from a man between 18 and 35 years old in good health. This chain uses TRBV19 with TRBJ2-3; no firm D call. Sequencing was done on a sample of naive CD4+ T cells sorted from blood. Subset: CD45RA+ positively selected. CDR3 protein: CASSILGLASTDTQYF. The DNA of the CDR3 is TGTGCCAGTAGTATTCTAGGTTTGGCCAGCACAGATACGCAGTATTTT. The full variable domain, rest sourced from reference TRBV19 and TRBJ2-3, is DGGITQSPKYLFRKEGQNVTLSCEQNLNHDAMYWYRQDPGQGLRLIYYSQIVNDFQKGDIAEGYSVSREKKESFPLTVTSAQKNPTAFYLCASSILGLASTDTQYFGPGTRLTVL.